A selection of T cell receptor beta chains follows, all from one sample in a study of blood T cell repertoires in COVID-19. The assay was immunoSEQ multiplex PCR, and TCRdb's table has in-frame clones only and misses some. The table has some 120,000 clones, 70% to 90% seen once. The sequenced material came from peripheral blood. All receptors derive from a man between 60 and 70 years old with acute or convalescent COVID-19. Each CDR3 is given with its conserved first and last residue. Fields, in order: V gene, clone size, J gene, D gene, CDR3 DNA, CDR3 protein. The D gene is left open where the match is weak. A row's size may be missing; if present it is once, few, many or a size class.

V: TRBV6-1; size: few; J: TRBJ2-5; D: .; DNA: TGTGCCAGCAGTGAAGCGATCGCCTCGAGGGAGACCCAGTACTTC; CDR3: CASSEAIASRETQYF
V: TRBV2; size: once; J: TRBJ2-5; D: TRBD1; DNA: TGTGCCAGTTTACAGGGGTACCAAGAGACCCAGTACTTC; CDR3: CASLQGYQETQYF
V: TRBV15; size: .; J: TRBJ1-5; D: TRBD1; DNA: TGTGCCACCAGCAGAGTCGGCGGGACAGGGGGCAATCAGCCCCAGCATTTT; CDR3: CATSRVGGTGGNQPQHF
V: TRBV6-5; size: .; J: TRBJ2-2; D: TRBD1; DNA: TGTGCCAGTGGGGACAGAGGACGGACCGGGGAGCTGTTTTTT; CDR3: CASGDRGRTGELFF
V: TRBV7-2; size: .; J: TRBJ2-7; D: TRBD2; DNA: TGTGCCAGCAGCTTAGAAAGGACGGGAGGCTCCTACGAGCAGTACTTC; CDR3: CASSLERTGGSYEQYF
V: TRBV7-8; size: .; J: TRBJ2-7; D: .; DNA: TGTGCCAGCAGCTTTAAACAGCCTGGGAGCTACGAGCAGTACTTC; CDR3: CASSFKQPGSYEQYF
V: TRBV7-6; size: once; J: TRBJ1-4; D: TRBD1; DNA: TGTGCCAGCAGCAGAGGGGGCTCAAATGAAAAACTGTTTTTT; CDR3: CASSRGGSNEKLFF
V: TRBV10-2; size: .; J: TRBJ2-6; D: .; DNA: TGCGCCAGCAGTGCCACAGGGTTTGAGGCCAACGTCCTGACTTTC; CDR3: CASSATGFEANVLTF
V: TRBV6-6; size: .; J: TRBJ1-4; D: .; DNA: TGTGCCAGCAGTAGCCCGAGGGAGGCAGAAAAACTGTTTTTT; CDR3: CASSSPREAEKLFF
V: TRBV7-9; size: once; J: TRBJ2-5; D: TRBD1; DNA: TGTGCCAGCAGCTTACCGACAGGGGTGGCAGAGACCCAGTACTTC; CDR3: CASSLPTGVAETQYF
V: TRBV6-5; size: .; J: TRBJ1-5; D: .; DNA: TGTGCCAGCAGTTTAGGAAGGGGCGCGAATCAGCCCCAGCATTTT; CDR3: CASSLGRGANQPQHF
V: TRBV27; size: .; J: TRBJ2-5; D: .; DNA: TGTGCCAGCAGTTTTCGTCCCGGAGGGGAGACCCAGTACTTC; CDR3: CASSFRPGGETQYF
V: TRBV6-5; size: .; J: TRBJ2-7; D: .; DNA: TGTGCCAGCAGTACAAACGCGGGACGCGAGCAGTACTTC; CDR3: CASSTNAGREQYF
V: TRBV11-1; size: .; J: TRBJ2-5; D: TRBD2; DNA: TGTGCCAGCAGCTCCATGGGACTAGCAGAAGAGACCCAGTACTTC; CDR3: CASSSMGLAEETQYF
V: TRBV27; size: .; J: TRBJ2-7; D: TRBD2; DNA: TGTGCCAGCAGTTCCTGGCTGACTAGCGGGAGCATCTACGAGCAGTACTTC; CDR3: CASSSWLTSGSIYEQYF
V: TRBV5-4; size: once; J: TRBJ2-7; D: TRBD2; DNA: TGTGCCAGCAGCTTGGGGGGGGGTACGTACGAGCAGTACTTC; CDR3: CASSLGGGTYEQYF